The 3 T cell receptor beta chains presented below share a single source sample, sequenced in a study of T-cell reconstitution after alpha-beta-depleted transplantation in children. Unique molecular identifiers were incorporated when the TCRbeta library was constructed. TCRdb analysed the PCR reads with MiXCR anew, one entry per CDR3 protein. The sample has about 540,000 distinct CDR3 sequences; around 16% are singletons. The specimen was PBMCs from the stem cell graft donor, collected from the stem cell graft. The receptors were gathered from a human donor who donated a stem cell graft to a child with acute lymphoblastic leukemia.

In DNA, the CDR3 is TGTGCCAGCTCAAGGCTAGCGGGAGCTCAATACAATGAGCAGTTCTTC. Protein sequence: CASSRLAGAQYNEQFF. The rearrangement uses TRBV18 and TRBJ2-1; 10 bases match TRBD2. V was clipped by 5 bases and J by 4 bases; unmatched bases: 8. Germline CDR1 and CDR2: KGHSH and LQKENI. The CDR3 is 16 amino acids.

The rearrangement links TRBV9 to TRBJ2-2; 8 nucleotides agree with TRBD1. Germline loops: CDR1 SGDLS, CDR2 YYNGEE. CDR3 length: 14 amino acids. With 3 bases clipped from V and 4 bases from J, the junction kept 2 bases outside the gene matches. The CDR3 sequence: CASSAGQVTGELFF. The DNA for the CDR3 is TGTGCCAGCAGCGCGGGACAGGTCACCGGGGAGCTGTTTTTT.

The CDR3 sequence is CASSLGRGLRDTQYF. In nucleotides, the CDR3 is TGTGCCAGCAGCTTGGGTAGGGGGTTAAGAGATACGCAGTATTTT. V and J are TRBV5-4 and TRBJ2-3; weak D call: TRBD1 (6 bases). CDR3 size: 15 residues. Germline CDR1 reads SGHNT; CDR2 reads YYREEE (reference sequence). V lost 0 bases to trimming and J lost 5 bases, with 13 bases between them.